The 29 T cell receptor beta chains below were found in one sample sequenced in a study of T cell responses to AZD1222 COVID-19 vaccine. Here immunoSEQ multiplex PCR was the method, and the copy in TCRdb shows in-frame clones only, minus some. Among over 110,000 clones, approximately 94% were seen once, and the ten largest hold around 5%. This material consisted of peripheral blood, taken on day 0 of AZD1222 vaccination. The receptors were sampled from an adult in good health.

This chain uses TRBV6-6 with TRBJ1-1; D is ambiguous. There are 15 residues in the CDR3. Germline CDR1 and CDR2: MNHNY and SVGAGI (reference sequence). V lost 6 bases and J lost 0, with 14 bases in between. The DNA of the CDR3 is TGTGCCAGCAGCCGGAATACGGGGATGAACACTGAAGCTTTCTTT. It codes for CASSRNTGMNTEAFF.

Remarks on this clone: Other nucleotide sequences from this sample produce the same CDR3. This rearrangement joins TRBV7-2 to TRBJ2-3; D gene unclear. CDR3 size: 14 residues. V was clipped by 4 bases and J by 1 base, with 9 bases between them. Germline V lookup: CDR1 SGHTA, CDR2 FQGNSA. CDR3 protein: CASSSNRGTDTQYF. The CDR3 bases are TGTGCCAGCAGCTCCAATAGAGGCACAGATACGCAGTATTTT.

The chain links TRBV5-4 to TRBJ1-2; 10 nucleotides agree with TRBD1. Germline V CDR1 and CDR2: SGHNT, YYREEE (reference sequence). The CDR3 covers 15 residues. Trimming cost V 3 bases and J 8 bases; bases outside gene matches: 10. CDR3 DNA: TGTGCCAGCAGCTCACCGGGACAGGGGATAAGGGGCTACACCTTC. This sequence encodes CASSSPGQGIRGYTF.

V and J are TRBV3-1 (or the pseudogene TRBV3-2) and TRBJ1-3, with unresolved D. Germline V gives CDR1 LGHDT, CDR2 YNNKEL (reference sequence). The CDR3 has 16 amino acids. Trimming cost V 6 bases and J 0 bases, with 15 bases left between them. In nucleotides, the CDR3 is TGTGCCAGCAGTAACAGCGGATTCAGCTCTGGAAACACCATATATTTT. Its protein product is CASSNSGFSSGNTIYF.

The chain has TRBV2 and TRBJ1-3; D is uncertain. There are 14 residues in the CDR3. Germline loops: CDR1 SNHLY, CDR2 FYNNEI. Trimming left V 8 bases short and J 2 bases short, with 13 bases between. As DNA, the CDR3 is TGTGCCAGCGAAGCGGACTCCACTGGAAACACCATATATTTT. Amino acids: CASEADSTGNTIYF.

The chain has TRBV11-2 and TRBJ1-2, with TRBD1 identical over 8 bases. Germline trimming cut 0 bases from V and 8 bases from J; bases unmatched to any gene: 8. The CDR3 loop spans 15 amino acids. Per germline, CDR1 SGHAT and CDR2 FQNNGV. The CDR3 sequence is CASSLDSGGVEGYTF. CDR3 sequence (DNA): TGTGCCAGCAGCTTAGATTCAGGGGGCGTCGAGGGCTACACCTTC.

The J gene is TRBJ2-7, the V gene TRBV5-5; no reliable D call. CDR1 SGHKS and CDR2 YYEKEE come from the germline V gene (reference sequence). CDR3 length equals 13 residues. V was shortened by 1 base and J by 3 bases, with 8 bases between the two germline ends. The CDR3 DNA sequence: TGTGCCAGCAGCTTGTGGCCGAACTACGAGCAGTACTTC. Translating gives CASSLWPNYEQYF.

The chain carries TRBV20-1 and TRBJ1-1, with no clear D. Germline V CDR1 and CDR2: DFQATT, SNEGSKA (reference sequence). The V end lost 3 bases, the J end lost 2 bases, and 10 bases lay between the germline ends. This CDR3 is built from 13 residues. CDR3 amino acids: CSASLDLNTEAFF. The CDR3 nucleotides are TGCAGTGCTAGTCTGGATTTAAACACTGAAGCTTTCTTT.

This chain joins TRBV12-2 and TRBJ1-6; TRBD1 reflects the table's D call only, with no check against the DNA. TRBV12-2 is assigned pseudogene status. The CDR3 has 11 residues. The CDR3 DNA is TGTGCAAGTCGCTCATATTCACCCCTCCACTTT. Translation gives CASRSYSPLHF.

The rearrangement links TRBV27 to TRBJ2-1; 9 positions match TRBD2. V dropped 6 bases and J dropped 2; count of bases not matched to a gene: 11. The germline V gene has CDR1 MNHEY and CDR2 SMNVEV (reference sequence). The CDR3 runs 17 residues. CDR3 sequence reads: CASSPLGSGRPYNEQFF. In DNA, the CDR3 is TGTGCCAGCAGCCCCCTCGGTAGCGGGAGACCCTACAATGAGCAGTTCTTC.

V and J are TRBV13 and TRBJ1-2, with D possibly being TRBD1 (5 bases). Germline V lookup: CDR1 PRHDT, CDR2 FYEKMQ (reference sequence). The ends were cut back, 4 bases at V and 4 bases at J, with 13 bases in the middle. This CDR3 is 14 amino acids long. CDR3 protein: CASSSFRDRYGYTF. In nucleotides, the CDR3 is TGTGCCAGCAGCTCCTTCCGGGACCGCTATGGCTACACCTTC.

The genes are TRBV11-2 and TRBJ1-4; perhaps TRBD1 as D (5 bases). CDR3 length: 15 amino acids. With 1 base removed from V and 4 bases from J, the gap between germline ends came to 10 bases. Germline V gene sequence: CDR1 SGHAT, CDR2 FQNNGV. The CDR3 region has the DNA TGTGCCAGCAGCTTAGGAAGGGGCGGTAATGAAAAACTGTTTTTT. It encodes CASSLGRGGNEKLFF.

This chain uses TRBV7-2 with TRBJ2-7; D might be TRBD1 or TRBD2, each matching 5 bases. Germline assignment: CDR1 SGHTA and CDR2 FQGNSA. The CDR3 contains 14 residues. The V and J ends lost 3 bases and 0 bases respectively, with 9 bases between them. As DNA, the CDR3 is TGTGCCAGCAGCTTTTCAGGGAGCTCCTACGAGCAGTACTTC. Encoded protein: CASSFSGSSYEQYF.

This sequence joins TRBV30 and TRBJ1-6; D gene uncertain. This CDR3 is built from 14 residues. Per germline, CDR1 GTSNPN and CDR2 SVGIG (reference sequence). V was trimmed by 0 bases and J by 8 bases, leaving 11 bases between them. For the CDR3, the DNA is TGTGCCTGGAGTGTAAGCAGGACGGATTCACCCCTCCACTTT. Protein product: CAWSVSRTDSPLHF.

V usage is TRBV6-6 and J usage is TRBJ1-1, with D unclear. The CDR3 totals 13 residues. Trimming removed 7 bases from V and 0 bases from J, with 9 bases in between. Germline V gene sequence: CDR1 MNHNY, CDR2 SVGAGI (reference sequence). CDR3 residues: CASTPRVNTEAFF. The CDR3 nucleotides are TGTGCCAGCACCCCGAGGGTGAACACTGAAGCTTTCTTT.

This clone showed up just once. V and J are TRBV28 and TRBJ2-3; possible D gene TRBD2, 6 bases. There are 16 residues in the CDR3. The germline V gene has CDR1 MDHEN and CDR2 SYDVKM. V shed 6 bases and J shed 6 bases, with 22 bases lying between them. The CDR3: CASSLTSPGRGDTQYF. For the CDR3, the DNA is TGTGCCAGCAGCCTGACTAGTCCGGGCCGGGGGGATACGCAGTATTTT. Full variable domain (missing parts from reference TRBV28 and TRBJ2-3): DVKVTQSSRYLVKRTGEKVFLECVQDMDHENMFWYRQDPGLGLRLIYFSYDVKMKEKGDIPEGYSVSREKKERFSLILESASTNQTSMYLCASSLTSPGRGDTQYFGPGTRLTVL.

The genes are TRBV2 and TRBJ2-3; D gene ambiguous. This CDR3 comprises 14 residues. Germline-derived CDR1 and CDR2 are SNHLY and FYNNEI. The V gene lost 4 bases and the J gene lost 3 bases, with 11 bases spanning the gap. DNA for the CDR3: TGTGCCAGCAGTGTAGGTGCAATGACAGATACGCAGTATTTT. It translates to CASSVGAMTDTQYF.

This clone was found once. This chain connects TRBV10-3 to TRBJ2-6; 9 bases align to TRBD1. This CDR3 is 18 amino acids long. Germline assignment: CDR1 ENHRY and CDR2 SYGVKD. The junction had 4 bases not matched to a gene; V was cut back by 1 base and J by 0 bases. As DNA, the CDR3 is TGTGCCATCAGTGAGTATGGGACAGGGACCTCTGGGGCCAACGTCCTGACTTTC. Translated: CAISEYGTGTSGANVLTF.

This chain connects TRBV10-3 to TRBJ2-7; the match to TRBD2 covers 10 bases. In germline, CDR1 is ENHRY, CDR2 SYGVKD. The V and J ends lost 6 bases and 4 bases, in that order; junction bases with no gene match: 6. There are 14 residues in the CDR3. In DNA, the CDR3 is TGTGCCATCAGCCTAGCGGGAGAGACTTACGAGCAGTACTTC. Translation gives CAISLAGETYEQYF.

This rearrangement joins TRBV10-2 to TRBJ1-6; D possibly corresponds to TRBD1 (5 bases). CDR1 and CDR2 (germline): WSHSY, SAAADI. This CDR3 is built from 15 residues. Trimming pared 3 bases from V and 7 bases from J, leaving 13 bases between. The CDR3 spells CASSDGAGKNSPLHF. The DNA of the CDR3 is TGCGCCAGCAGTGATGGTGCAGGGAAGAATTCACCCCTCCACTTT.

The CDR3 region is CASSGGLADTGELFF. DNA for the CDR3: TGTGCCAGCAGCGGGGGACTAGCGGACACCGGGGAGCTGTTTTTT. The chain joins TRBV2 to TRBJ2-2, with 11 bases matching TRBD2. The junction had 3 bases not matched to a gene; V was cut back by 6 bases and J by 3 bases. The length of the CDR3 is 15 residues. In germline, CDR1 is SNHLY, CDR2 FYNNEI.

This rearrangement joins TRBV18 to TRBJ2-5; TRBD1 agrees at 10 bases. The CDR3 is made up of 15 amino acids. Germline-derived CDR1 and CDR2 are KGHSH and LQKENI. The junction had 5 bases not matched to a gene; V was cut back by 5 bases and J by 2 bases. CDR3 in DNA: TGTGCCAGCTCATCCGGACAGGGGGGACAAGAGACCCAGTACTTC. It codes for CASSSGQGGQETQYF.

This rearrangement joins TRBV6-4 to TRBJ2-3, with D maybe TRBD2 (6 bases). The CDR3 covers 15 residues. V lost 4 bases to trimming and J lost 0 bases, with 11 bases between them. Germline V gives CDR1 MRHNA, CDR2 SNTAGT. The CDR3 is CASSVSGTSTDTQYF. CDR3 nucleotides: TGTGCCAGCAGTGTTAGCGGAACTAGCACAGATACGCAGTATTTT.

The chain has TRBV3-1 (or the pseudogene TRBV3-2) and TRBJ2-7, with 8 bases matching TRBD2. Germline lookup yields CDR1 LGHDT and CDR2 YNNKEL (reference sequence). The CDR3 runs to 17 residues. V was clipped by 0 bases and J by 3 bases; unmatched bases: 10. DNA for the CDR3: TGTGCCAGCAGCCAAGATCGGCGGGGGGCGACGTTCTACGAGCAGTACTTC. Its protein is CASSQDRRGATFYEQYF.

The chain joins TRBV7-7 to TRBJ2-7, with 7 bases identical to TRBD1. Unmatched junction bases numbered 2, after V lost 1 base and J lost 5 bases. The length of the CDR3 is 13 residues. CDR1 is SSHAT, CDR2 FNYEAQ, per germline (reference sequence). The CDR3 DNA follows: TGTGCCAGCAGCTTAGGACAGGGAGACGAGCAGTACTTC. Translating it yields CASSLGQGDEQYF.

The rearrangement links TRBV11-2 to TRBJ2-5, with D perhaps matching TRBD2 (6 bases). Per the germline V gene, CDR1 is SGHAT and CDR2 is FQNNGV. CDR3 length equals 14 residues. V shed 5 bases and J shed 5 bases, with 15 bases lying between them. CDR3 DNA: TGTGCCAGCAGCGCCCTGCGGGAAAGGGAGACCCAGTACTTC. This encodes CASSALRERETQYF.

This clone showed up just a few times. The V and J genes are TRBV5-5 and TRBJ1-1; D possibly corresponds to TRBD1 (6 bases). The length of the CDR3 is 13 residues. Germline V gene lookup returns CDR1 SGHKS and CDR2 YYEKEE (reference sequence). Trimming removed 0 bases from V and 4 bases from J, with 7 bases in between. The CDR3 sequence: CASSLEGGTEAFF. Here the CDR3 DNA reads TGTGCCAGCAGCTTGGAAGGGGGCACTGAAGCTTTCTTT.

The J gene is TRBJ1-5, the V gene TRBV10-3; D gene uncertain. CDR3 length: 13 amino acids. V was cut by 0 bases and J by 6 bases, with 6 bases left in between. Germline V gene sequence: CDR1 ENHRY, CDR2 SYGVKD. In DNA form, the CDR3 reads TGTGCCATCAGTGAGTCGAACCTTCAGCCCCAGCATTTT. Encoded protein: CAISESNLQPQHF.

V usage is TRBV5-1 and J usage is TRBJ2-1; 10 bases align to TRBD2. The J segment lost 4 bases and the V segment lost 5 bases, leaving 6 bases of the junction unmatched. From germline, CDR1 is SGHRS and CDR2 YFSETQ. The CDR3 sequence is 15 residues long. Here the CDR3 DNA reads TGCGCCAGCAGGATGAGCGGGGGGGAATACAATGAGCAGTTCTTC. Its translation is CASRMSGGEYNEQFF.